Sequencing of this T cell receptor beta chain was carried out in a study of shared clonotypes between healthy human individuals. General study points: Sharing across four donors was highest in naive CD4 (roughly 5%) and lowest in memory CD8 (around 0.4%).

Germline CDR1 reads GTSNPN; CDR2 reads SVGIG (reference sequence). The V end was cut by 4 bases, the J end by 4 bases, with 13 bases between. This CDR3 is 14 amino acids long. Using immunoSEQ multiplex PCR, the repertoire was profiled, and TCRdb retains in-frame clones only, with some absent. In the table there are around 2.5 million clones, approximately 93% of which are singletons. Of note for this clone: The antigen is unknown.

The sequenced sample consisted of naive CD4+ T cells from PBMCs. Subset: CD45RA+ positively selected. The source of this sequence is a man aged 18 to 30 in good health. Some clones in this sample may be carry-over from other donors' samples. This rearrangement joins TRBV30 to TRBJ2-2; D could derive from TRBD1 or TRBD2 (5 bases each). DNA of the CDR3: TGTGCCTGGATCAGATGGGGGAGCACCGGGGAGCTGTTTTTT. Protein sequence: CAWIRWGSTGELFF.